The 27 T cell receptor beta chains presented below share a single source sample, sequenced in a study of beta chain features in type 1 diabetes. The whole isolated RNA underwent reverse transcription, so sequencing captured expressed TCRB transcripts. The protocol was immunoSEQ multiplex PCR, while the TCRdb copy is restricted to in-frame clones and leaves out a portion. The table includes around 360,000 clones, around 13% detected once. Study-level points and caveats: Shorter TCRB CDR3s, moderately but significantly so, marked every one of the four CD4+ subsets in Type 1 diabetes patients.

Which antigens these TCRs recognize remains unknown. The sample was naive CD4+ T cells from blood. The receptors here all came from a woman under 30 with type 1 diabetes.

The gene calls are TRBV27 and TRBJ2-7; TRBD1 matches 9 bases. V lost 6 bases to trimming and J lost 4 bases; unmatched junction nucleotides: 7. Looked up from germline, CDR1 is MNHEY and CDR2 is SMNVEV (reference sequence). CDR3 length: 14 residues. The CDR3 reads CASSRQGVIYEQYF. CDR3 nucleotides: TGTGCCAGCAGCCGACAGGGGGTGATTTACGAGCAGTACTTC.

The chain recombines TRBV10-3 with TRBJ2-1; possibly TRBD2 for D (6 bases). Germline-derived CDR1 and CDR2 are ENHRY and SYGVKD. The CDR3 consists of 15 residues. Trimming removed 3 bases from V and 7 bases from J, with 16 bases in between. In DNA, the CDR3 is TGTGCCATCAGTGAAAGGGTGCTCGGGGGTAATGAGCAGTTCTTC. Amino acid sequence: CAISERVLGGNEQFF.

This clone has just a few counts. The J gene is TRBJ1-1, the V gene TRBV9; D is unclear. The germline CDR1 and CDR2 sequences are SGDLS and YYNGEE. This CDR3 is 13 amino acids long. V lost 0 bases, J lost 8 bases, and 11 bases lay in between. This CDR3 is CASSVVEAGEAFF. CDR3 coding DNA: TGTGCCAGCAGCGTAGTGGAGGCGGGAGAAGCTTTCTTT.

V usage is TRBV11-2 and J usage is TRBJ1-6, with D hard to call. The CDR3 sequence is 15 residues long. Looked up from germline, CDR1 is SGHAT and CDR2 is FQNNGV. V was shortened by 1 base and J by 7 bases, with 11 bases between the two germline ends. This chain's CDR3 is CASSLVHRGNSPLHF. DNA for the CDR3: TGTGCCAGCAGCTTAGTTCACCGGGGAAATTCACCCCTCCACTTT.

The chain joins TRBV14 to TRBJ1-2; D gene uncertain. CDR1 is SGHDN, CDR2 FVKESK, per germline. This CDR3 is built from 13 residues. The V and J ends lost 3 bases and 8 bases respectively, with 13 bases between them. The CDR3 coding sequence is TGTGCCAGCAGCCAGCCCCCGGGGTACGGCTACACCTTC. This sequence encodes CASSQPPGYGYTF.

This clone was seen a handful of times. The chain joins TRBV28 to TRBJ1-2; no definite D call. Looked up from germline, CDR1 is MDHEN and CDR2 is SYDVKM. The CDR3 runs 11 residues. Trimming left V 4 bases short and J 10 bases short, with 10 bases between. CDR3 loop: CASSSKPTYTF. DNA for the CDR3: TGTGCCAGCAGTTCAAAGCCCACCTACACCTTC.

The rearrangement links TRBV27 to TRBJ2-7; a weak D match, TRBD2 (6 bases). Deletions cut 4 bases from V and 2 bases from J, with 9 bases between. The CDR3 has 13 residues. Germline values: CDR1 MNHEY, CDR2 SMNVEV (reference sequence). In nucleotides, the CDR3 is TGTGCCAGCAGTTCCCGGGAGACCTACGAGCAGTACTTC. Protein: CASSSRETYEQYF.

DNA of the CDR3: TGTGCCATCCTTTTGGGAGGGACCTACAATGAGCAGTTCTTC. Protein: CAILLGGTYNEQFF. The chain recombines TRBV10-3 with TRBJ2-1, with TRBD2 matching 7 bases. This CDR3 spans 14 amino acids. CDR1 and CDR2 from the germline V gene are ENHRY and SYGVKD. The V and J ends lost 8 bases and 2 bases, in that order; junction bases with no gene match: 6.

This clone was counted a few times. CDR3 nucleotides: TGCAGCGGAGACAGGGAGATGCTCCTAGCCAAAAACATTCAGTACTTC. This gives the protein CSGDREMLLAKNIQYF. The chain is built from TRBV29-1 and TRBJ2-4, with 7 bases aligning to TRBD1. Trimming at V came to 7 bases and at J to 0 bases, leaving 12 bases not matched to a gene. Germline CDR1 and CDR2: SQVTM and ANQGSEA. CDR3 length equals 16 residues.

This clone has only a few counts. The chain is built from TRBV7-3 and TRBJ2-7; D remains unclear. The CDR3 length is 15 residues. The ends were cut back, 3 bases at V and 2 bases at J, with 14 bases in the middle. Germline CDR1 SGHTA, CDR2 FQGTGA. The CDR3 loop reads CASSFASDTTYEQYF. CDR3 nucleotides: TGTGCCAGCAGCTTCGCCTCTGACACCACCTACGAGCAGTACTTC.

The CDR3 DNA follows: TGCGCCAGCAGCTTCGTGGCGGGAGTTCAGAGTGAGCAGTTCTTC. Translation: CASSFVAGVQSEQFF. The V gene is TRBV5-1, the J gene TRBJ2-1, with 7 bases fitting TRBD2. Germline V gene sequence: CDR1 SGHRS, CDR2 YFSETQ. The CDR3 has 15 residues. J gave up 9 bases and V 2 bases, and 11 bases lay outside the gene matches.

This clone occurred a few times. Here the CDR3 DNA reads TGTGCCAGCAGCTTAAGGCAGGGGGGAGCTGAAGCTTTCTTT. Translation gives CASSLRQGGAEAFF. This sequence joins TRBV7-3 and TRBJ1-1; 7 bases fit TRBD1. The CDR3 consists of 14 residues. V was clipped by 1 base and J by 6 bases; unmatched bases: 5. The germline CDR1 and CDR2 sequences are SGHTA and FQGTGA.

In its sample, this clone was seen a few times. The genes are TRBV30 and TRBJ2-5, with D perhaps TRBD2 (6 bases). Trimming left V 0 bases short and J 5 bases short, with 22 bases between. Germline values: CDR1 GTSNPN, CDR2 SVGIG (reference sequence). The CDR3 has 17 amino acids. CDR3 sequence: CAWSVLGGPSDWETQYF. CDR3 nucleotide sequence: TGTGCCTGGAGTGTACTGGGGGGACCTTCGGATTGGGAGACCCAGTACTTC.

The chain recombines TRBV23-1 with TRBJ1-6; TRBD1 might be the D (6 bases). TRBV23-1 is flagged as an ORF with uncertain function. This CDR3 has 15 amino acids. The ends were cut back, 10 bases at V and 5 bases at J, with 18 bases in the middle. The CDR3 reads CATYGDTVNNSPLHF. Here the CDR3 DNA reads TGCGCCACATATGGGGACACAGTCAATAATTCACCCCTCCACTTT.

The DNA of the CDR3 is TGCGCCAGCAGCGGCAGACTCGGGACTAGCGGAAAAAACTACAATGAGCAGTTCTTC. Its protein product is CASSGRLGTSGKNYNEQFF. This rearrangement joins TRBV5-1 to TRBJ2-1; TRBD2 matches at 11 bases. Germline V gene sequence: CDR1 SGHRS, CDR2 YFSETQ. The V and J ends lost 4 bases and 3 bases, in that order; junction bases with no gene match: 15. There are 19 residues in the CDR3.

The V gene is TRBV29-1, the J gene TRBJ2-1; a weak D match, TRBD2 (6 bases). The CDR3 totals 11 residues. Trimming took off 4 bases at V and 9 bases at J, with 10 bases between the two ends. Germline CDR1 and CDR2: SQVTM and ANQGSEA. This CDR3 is CSVGGVGEQFF. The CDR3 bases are TGCAGCGTTGGGGGGGTGGGTGAGCAGTTCTTC.

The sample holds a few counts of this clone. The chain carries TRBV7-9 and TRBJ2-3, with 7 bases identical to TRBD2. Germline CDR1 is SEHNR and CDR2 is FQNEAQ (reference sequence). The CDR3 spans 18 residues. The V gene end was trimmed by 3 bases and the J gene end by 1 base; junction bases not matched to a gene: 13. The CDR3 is CASSFGASGAVGTDTQYF. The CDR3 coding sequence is TGTGCCAGCAGCTTTGGGGCTAGCGGAGCCGTGGGCACAGATACGCAGTATTTT.

CDR3 loop: CASSQGTGKEETQYF. DNA of the CDR3: TGCGCCAGCAGCCAAGGAACAGGGAAGGAAGAGACCCAGTACTTC. The rearrangement joins TRBV4-3 to TRBJ2-5; D might be TRBD1 (6 bases). CDR1 and CDR2 from the germline V gene are LGHNA and YSLEER. The CDR3 length is 15 residues. The V gene lost 1 base and the J gene lost 3 bases, with 12 bases spanning the gap.

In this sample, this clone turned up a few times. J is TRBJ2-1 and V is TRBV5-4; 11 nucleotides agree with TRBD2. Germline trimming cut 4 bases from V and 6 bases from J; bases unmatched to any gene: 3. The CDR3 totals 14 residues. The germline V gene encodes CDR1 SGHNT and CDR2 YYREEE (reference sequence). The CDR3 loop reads CASSAGTSGNEQFF. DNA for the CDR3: TGTGCCAGCAGCGCCGGGACTAGCGGCAATGAGCAGTTCTTC.

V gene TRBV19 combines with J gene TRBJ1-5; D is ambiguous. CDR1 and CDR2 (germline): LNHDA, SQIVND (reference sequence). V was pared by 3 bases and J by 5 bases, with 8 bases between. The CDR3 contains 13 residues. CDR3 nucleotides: TGTGCCAGTAGTATCCGGGAAGATCAGCCCCAGCATTTT. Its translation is CASSIREDQPQHF.

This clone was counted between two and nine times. The CDR3 sequence is CASSKRGSYEQYF. The CDR3 DNA is TGTGCCAGCAGCAAGCGCGGCTCCTACGAGCAGTACTTC. V and J are TRBV21-1 and TRBJ2-7; TRBD2 was called by the table and not checked on the DNA. TRBV21-1 represents a pseudogene. This CDR3 is 13 amino acids long.

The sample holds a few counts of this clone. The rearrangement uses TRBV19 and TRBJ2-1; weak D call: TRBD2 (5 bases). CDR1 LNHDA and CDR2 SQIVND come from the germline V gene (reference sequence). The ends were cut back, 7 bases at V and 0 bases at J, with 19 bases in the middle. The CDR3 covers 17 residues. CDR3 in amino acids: CASNVKVFGSSYNEQFF. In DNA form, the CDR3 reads TGTGCCAGTAACGTTAAGGTTTTTGGGAGCTCCTACAATGAGCAGTTCTTC.

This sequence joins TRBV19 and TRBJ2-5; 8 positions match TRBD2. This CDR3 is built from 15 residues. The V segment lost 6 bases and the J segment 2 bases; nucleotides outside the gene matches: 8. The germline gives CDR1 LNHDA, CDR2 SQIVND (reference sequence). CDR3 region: CASRPQLAAQETQYF. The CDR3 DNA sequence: TGTGCCAGTAGGCCTCAACTAGCGGCTCAAGAGACCCAGTACTTC.

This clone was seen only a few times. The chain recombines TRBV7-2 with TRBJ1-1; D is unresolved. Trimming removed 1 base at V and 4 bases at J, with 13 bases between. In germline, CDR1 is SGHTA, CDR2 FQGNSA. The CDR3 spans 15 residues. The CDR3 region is CASSLVTPSGTEAFF. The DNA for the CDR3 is TGTGCCAGCAGCTTAGTTACACCTTCGGGCACTGAAGCTTTCTTT. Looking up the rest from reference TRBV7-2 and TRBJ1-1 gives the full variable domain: GAGVSQSPSNKVTEKGKDVELRCDPISGHTALYWYRQSLGQGLEFLIYFQGNSAPDKSGLPSDRFSAERTGGSVSTLTIQRTQQEDSAVYLCASSLVTPSGTEAFFGQGTRLTVV.

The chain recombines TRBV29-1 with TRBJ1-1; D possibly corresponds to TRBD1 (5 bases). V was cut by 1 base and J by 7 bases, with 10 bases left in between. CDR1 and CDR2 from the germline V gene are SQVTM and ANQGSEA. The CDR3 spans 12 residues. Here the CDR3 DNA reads TGCAGCGTTGAAGGGGGGGTTGGTGAAGCTTTCTTT. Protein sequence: CSVEGGVGEAFF.

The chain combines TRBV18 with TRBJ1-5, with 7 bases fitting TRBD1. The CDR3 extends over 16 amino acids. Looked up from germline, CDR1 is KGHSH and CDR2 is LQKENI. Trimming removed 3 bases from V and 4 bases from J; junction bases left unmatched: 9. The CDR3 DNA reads TGTGCCAGCTCACCCTCGACCGGGACAGTTAATCAGCCCCAGCATTTT. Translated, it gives CASSPSTGTVNQPQHF. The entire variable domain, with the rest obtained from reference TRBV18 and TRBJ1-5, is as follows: NAGVMQNPRHLVRRRGQEARLRCSPMKGHSHVYWYRQLPEEGLKFMVYLQKENIIDESGMPKERFSAEFPKEGPSILRIQQVVRGDSAAYFCASSPSTGTVNQPQHFGDGTRLSIL.

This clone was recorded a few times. DNA for the CDR3: TGCGCCAGCAGCCCTCAAGCGGGAGCGATCCAAGAGACCCAGTACTTC. It is translated as CASSPQAGAIQETQYF. The rearrangement joins TRBV4-3 to TRBJ2-5; 8 nucleotides line up with TRBD2. The CDR3 is 16 residues long. Losses at the gene ends were 4 bases for V and 1 base for J; bases not matched to a gene: 8. Germline CDR1 is LGHNA and CDR2 is YSLEER.